Presented here are 9 T cell receptor beta chains from one specimen sequenced in a study of shared clonotypes between healthy human individuals. Terminally differentiated effector memory CD45RA+ cells were excluded by CCR7 positive selection of CD45RO-negative cells. Generated by immunoSEQ multiplex PCR, the TCRdb table keeps only in-frame clones and is missing some. The table shows 800,000 to 950,000 clones, with approximately 96% occurring only once. The sample comprised naive CD8+ T cells sorted from blood. The receptor set was obtained from a man younger than 45 in good health.

This clone was found a few times. Different DNA sequences within this sample yield the same CDR3. The J gene is TRBJ2-1, the V gene TRBV30, with TRBD2 matching 9 bases. Germline-derived CDR1 and CDR2 are GTSNPN and SVGIG (reference sequence). V lost 2 bases to trimming and J lost 4 bases; unmatched junction nucleotides: 3. CDR3 length: 14 amino acids. CDR3 in DNA: TGTGCCTGGAGTACGACTAGCGGATACAATGAGCAGTTCTTC. This codes for CAWSTTSGYNEQFF. The entire variable domain, with the rest obtained from reference TRBV30 and TRBJ2-1, is as follows: SQTIHQWPATLVQPVGSPLSLECTVEGTSNPNLYWYRQAAGRGLQLLFYSVGIGQISSEVPQNLSASRPQDRQFILSSKKLLLSDSGFYLCAWSTTSGYNEQFFGPGTRLTVL.

V is TRBV11-2 and J is TRBJ2-1, with TRBD2 matching 12 bases. CDR3 length equals 16 residues. The V segment lost 5 bases and the J segment 4 bases; nucleotides outside the gene matches: 6. Germline V gene sequence: CDR1 SGHAT, CDR2 FQNNGV. CDR3 sequence reads: CASSGGGTSGYNEQFF. CDR3 bases: TGTGCCAGCAGCGGGGGTGGGACTAGCGGGTACAATGAGCAGTTCTTC.

The chain combines TRBV29-1 with TRBJ2-7; 9 bases align to TRBD1. Germline values: CDR1 SQVTM, CDR2 ANQGSEA. CDR3 length equals 15 residues. V was clipped by 4 bases and J by 3 bases; unmatched bases: 10. The CDR3 bases are TGCAGCGTTGTACCCAGGGACAGGGAAAACTACGAGCAGTACTTC. Its translation: CSVVPRDRENYEQYF.

The CDR3: CASGQGREDETQYF. CDR3 nucleotide sequence: TGTGCCAGCGGGCAGGGCAGGGAGGATGAGACCCAGTACTTC. The chain couples TRBV2 to TRBJ2-5, with D tentatively TRBD2 (6 bases). The CDR3 runs 14 residues. CDR1 SNHLY and CDR2 FYNNEI come from the germline V gene. The V end was cut by 8 bases, the J end by 5 bases, with 18 bases between.

About this clone: Other DNA sequences of this sample code for an identical CDR3. V gene TRBV9 combines with J gene TRBJ2-1, with 11 bases that match TRBD2. The germline V gene encodes CDR1 SGDLS and CDR2 YYNGEE. Germline trimming cut 0 bases from V and 9 bases from J; bases unmatched to any gene: 5. This CDR3 is built from 15 residues. CDR3 bases: TGTGCCAGCAGCGTAGGTACTAGCGGGAGAGGTGAGCAGTTCTTC. This sequence encodes CASSVGTSGRGEQFF. The full variable domain, completed using reference TRBV9 and TRBJ2-1, is DSGVTQTPKHLITATGQRVTLRCSPRSGDLSVYWYQQSLDQGLQFLIQYYNGEERAKGNILERFSAQQFPDLHSELNLSSLELGDSALYFCASSVGTSGRGEQFFGPGTRLTVL.

The chain carries TRBV11-2 and TRBJ2-7; tentatively, D is TRBD1 or TRBD2 (6 bases each). Trimming took 2 bases from V and 3 from J, leaving 17 bases between them. The CDR3 runs 16 residues. In germline, CDR1 is SGHAT, CDR2 FQNNGV. The CDR3 region has the DNA TGTGCCAGCAGCTTAATTCGGGGGCGCTTTAACTACGAGCAGTACTTC. Its protein is CASSLIRGRFNYEQYF.

J is TRBJ2-5 and V is TRBV27; TRBD2 matches at 10 bases. Looked up from germline, CDR1 is MNHEY and CDR2 is SMNVEV (reference sequence). The trim removed 5 bases at V and 4 bases at J, leaving 13 bases unmatched. This CDR3 is built from 17 residues. The CDR3 loop reads CASSGINGLAGVETQYF. The CDR3 coding sequence is TGTGCCAGCAGTGGCATCAATGGTCTAGCGGGAGTAGAGACCCAGTACTTC.

The chain uses TRBV5-6 and TRBJ2-1; D gene unclear. CDR3 length: 15 residues. The ends were cut back, 5 bases at V and 2 bases at J, with 14 bases in the middle. CDR1 is SGHDT, CDR2 YYEEEE, per germline. CDR3 bases: TGTGCCAGCAGAAAGGGATTAGCAGCCTACAATGAGCAGTTCTTC. The encoded protein is CASRKGLAAYNEQFF.

V is TRBV4-1 and J is TRBJ2-1; D gene uncertain. CDR1 and CDR2 (germline): MGHRA, YSYEKL. V was cut by 0 bases and J by 5 bases, with 2 bases left in between. There are 12 residues in the CDR3. The CDR3: CASSQDDNEQFF. The CDR3 DNA sequence: TGCGCCAGCAGCCAAGATGACAATGAGCAGTTCTTC.